One sample yielded the 4 T cell receptor beta chains listed below, sequenced in a study of T cell responses to AZD1222 COVID-19 vaccine. TCRdb's copy holds only in-frame clones and misses some; the assay was immunoSEQ multiplex PCR. Here the sample spans about 140,000 clones, roughly 92% being singletons. Sample: peripheral blood, taken on day 0 of AZD1222 vaccination. These receptors all stem from an adult in good health.

This chain uses TRBV7-6 with TRBJ2-2; a weak D match, TRBD2 (6 bases). V was pared by 3 bases and J by 5 bases, with 10 bases between. Germline-derived CDR1 and CDR2 are SGHVS and FNYEAQ. The CDR3 is 14 residues long. CDR3 in DNA: TGTGCCAGCAGCTTGACTAGGTTGACCGGGGAGCTGTTTTTT. It encodes CASSLTRLTGELFF.

V and J are TRBV28 and TRBJ1-5, with 10 bases lining up with TRBD1. The CDR3 has 18 amino acids. Trimming at V came to 5 bases and at J to 2 bases, leaving 12 bases not matched to a gene. The germline V gene encodes CDR1 MDHEN and CDR2 SYDVKM. For the CDR3, the DNA is TGTGCCAGCAGTCCACACACGGGACAGGGGACGGGCAATCAGCCCCAGCATTTT. It codes for CASSPHTGQGTGNQPQHF.

The chain employs TRBV11-2 and TRBJ2-1; D call uncertain. The CDR3 runs 16 residues. CDR1 is SGHAT and CDR2 is FQNNGV in the germline V gene. V dropped 5 bases and J dropped 0 bases, with 14 bases sitting between them. This CDR3 is CASSVLSRSSYNEQFF. CDR3 bases: TGTGCCAGCAGCGTGCTTAGCAGGAGCTCCTACAATGAGCAGTTCTTC.

The J gene is TRBJ2-1, the V gene TRBV5-4; 7 bases map to TRBD1. The CDR3 has 15 residues. CDR1 and CDR2 from the germline V gene are SGHNT and YYREEE (reference sequence). V shed 4 bases, J shed 2 bases, and the junction held 6 bases outside the gene matches. The CDR3 DNA sequence: TGTGCCAGCAGCCCAGACAGGGCTACCTACAATGAGCAGTTCTTC. It codes for CASSPDRATYNEQFF.